This T cell receptor (beta chain) originates from a study of shared clonotypes between healthy human individuals. Findings of the study overall: Since donors were few, the genetic and exposure-history diversity represented was limited.

About this clone: Its antigen is unknown.

The CDR3 totals 14 residues. Trimming pared 0 bases from V and 0 bases from J, leaving 3 bases between. CDR1 and CDR2 (germline): SGHRS, YFSETQ. Libraries were prepared by immunoSEQ multiplex PCR; TCRdb keeps only in-frame clonotypes and omits some of them. Seen here are about 600,000 clones, just over 75% observed once, and the top ten hold 12%. J is TRBJ2-2 and V is TRBV5-1, with no clear D. The sample taken for sequencing was PBMCs. This receptor was obtained from a woman between 35 and 50 years old in good health. Some clones in this sample may be carry-over from other donors' samples. DNA for the CDR3: TGCGCCAGCAGCTTGGGAGCGAACACCGGGGAGCTGTTTTTT. Its translation: CASSLGANTGELFF.